Below are 4 T cell receptor beta chains sequenced from a single sample in a study of graft-versus-host responses after intestinal transplantation. Sequenced by immunoSEQ multiplex PCR; TCRdb stores in-frame clones only, minus some. The sample holds over 100,000 clones, around 95% seen once. These receptors' targets are unknown. This specimen consisted of unstimulated CD8+ T cells sorted from spleen or lymph node cells, obtained before intestinal transplant. The receptors come from a human donor who received an intestinal transplant.

The chain carries TRBV27 and TRBJ2-6; possible D gene TRBD1, 7 bases. This CDR3 spans 21 amino acids. The V and J ends lost 5 bases and 3 bases respectively, with 29 bases between them. CDR1 and CDR2 (germline): MNHEY, SMNVEV (reference sequence). The CDR3 nucleotides read TGTGCCAGCAGTCCTTCCCCGGGCGGGACAGAGGGTTTTAATGGGGCCAACGTCCTGACTTTC. This translates into CASSPSPGGTEGFNGANVLTF.

This chain connects TRBV9 to TRBJ2-1; possible D gene TRBD2, 6 bases. The germline CDR1 and CDR2 sequences are SGDLS and YYNGEE. The CDR3 length is 15 residues. With 0 bases removed from V and 7 bases from J, the gap between germline ends came to 14 bases. The CDR3 DNA follows: TGTGCCAGCAGCGTAGAAGGAGGGTGGGGAAATGAGCAGTTCTTC. Amino acids: CASSVEGGWGNEQFF. The full variable domain, rest sourced from reference TRBV9 and TRBJ2-1, is DSGVTQTPKHLITATGQRVTLRCSPRSGDLSVYWYQQSLDQGLQFLIQYYNGEERAKGNILERFSAQQFPDLHSELNLSSLELGDSALYFCASSVEGGWGNEQFFGPGTRLTVL.

The chain joins TRBV6-1 to TRBJ1-4; D not certain. With 2 bases removed from V and 8 bases from J, the gap between germline ends came to 12 bases. This CDR3 is built from 14 residues. The germline CDR1 and CDR2 sequences are MNHNS and SASEGT. The DNA of the CDR3 is TGTGCCAGCAGTGAATCGACTATATACGAAAAACTGTTTTTT. Translation gives CASSESTIYEKLFF.

CDR3 coding DNA: TGTGCCTCAACTGGTGGGACGGGGAACACTGAAGCTTTCTTT. Its translation is CASTGGTGNTEAFF. The rearrangement links TRBV19 to TRBJ1-1; D perhaps matches TRBD1 (5 bases). The ends were cut back, 11 bases at V and 1 base at J, with 17 bases in the middle. CDR3 size: 14 residues. Germline CDR1 reads LNHDA; CDR2 reads SQIVND (reference sequence).